Below, 12 T cell receptor beta chains from the same sample are listed, as sequenced in a study of cytomegalovirus exposure and HLA in healthy donors. Use of 60 Vbeta and 13 Jbeta primers characterized the PCR. The method was immunoSEQ multiplex PCR; TCRdb's version includes in-frame clones alone and lacks a portion of them. Among nearly 200,000 clones listed, 75% to 90% were seen once. The specimen sequenced was PBMCs. Every receptor here comes from a woman in her fifties or sixties in good health and CMV-seropositive.

V gene TRBV2 combines with J gene TRBJ2-5; TRBD2 matches 9 bases. The CDR3 has 14 amino acids. V shed 5 bases and J 7 bases; nucleotides not matched to a gene: 8. CDR1 is SNHLY, CDR2 FYNNEI, per germline. CDR3 in DNA: TGTGCCAGCAGTTCTGTAGCGGGGGTAGGGACCCAGTACTTC. It is translated as CASSSVAGVGTQYF.

This chain uses TRBV4-2 with TRBJ2-3; 9 bases map to TRBD2. CDR1 LGHNA and CDR2 YNFKEQ come from the germline V gene. The CDR3 totals 15 residues. V was pared by 2 bases and J by 1 base, with 1 base of the junction left unmatched. The DNA for the CDR3 is TGTGCCAGCAGCCAACGACTAGCGGGCACAGATACGCAGTATTTT. Protein product: CASSQRLAGTDTQYF.

Concerning this clone: Other DNA sequences from this sample encode an identical CDR3 as well. The chain links TRBV28 to TRBJ1-2, with 7 bases aligning to TRBD1. V lost 4 bases and J lost 2; bases outside the gene matches: 7. Germline V gene lookup returns CDR1 MDHEN and CDR2 SYDVKM. The CDR3 is made up of 15 amino acids. The CDR3 loop reads CASSWGDRGNYGYTF. As DNA, the CDR3 is TGTGCCAGCAGTTGGGGGGACAGAGGAAACTATGGCTACACCTTC.

The V gene is TRBV5-5, the J gene TRBJ2-5, with 12 nucleotides matching TRBD2. Germline lookup yields CDR1 SGHKS and CDR2 YYEKEE (reference sequence). The CDR3 contains 16 residues. With 4 bases clipped from V and 2 bases from J, the junction kept 6 bases outside the gene matches. The CDR3 DNA follows: TGTGCCAGCAGCCGAGGACTAGCGGGGATACAAGAGACCCAGTACTTC. It translates to CASSRGLAGIQETQYF.

About this clone itself: The sample carries other DNA sequences with the same CDR3. The CDR3 DNA follows: TGTGCCAGCAGCGCGGGACAGGGAAATGAAAAACTGTTTTTT. This codes for CASSAGQGNEKLFF. The rearrangement links TRBV7-2 to TRBJ1-4, with 9 positions matching TRBD1. CDR3 length: 14 residues. Germline CDR1 is SGHTA and CDR2 is FQGNSA. J was trimmed by 5 bases and V by 5 bases; bases with no gene match: 3.

This rearrangement joins TRBV2 to TRBJ2-1; 14 bases fit TRBD2. The V segment lost 6 bases and the J segment 10 bases; nucleotides outside the gene matches: 8. CDR1 and CDR2 (germline): SNHLY, FYNNEI. The CDR3 is 15 amino acids. CDR3: CASRDRTSGRIEQFF. In DNA, the CDR3 is TGTGCCAGCAGGGATCGGACTAGCGGGAGGATAGAGCAGTTCTTC. Complete variable domain (other parts from reference TRBV2 and TRBJ2-1): EPEVTQTPSHQVTQMGQEVILRCVPISNHLYFYWYRQILGQKVEFLVSFYNNEISEKSEIFDDQFSVERPDGSNFTLKIRSTKLEDSAMYFCASRDRTSGRIEQFFGPGTRLTVL.

This clone was observed once. The CDR3, as DNA: TGTGCCAGCAGCTTAGATGGGACTAGCGGGAGTTATGAGCAGTTCTTC. Encoded protein: CASSLDGTSGSYEQFF. This sequence joins TRBV11-3 and TRBJ2-1, with 14 nucleotides matching TRBD2. CDR3 size: 16 residues. Looked up from germline, CDR1 is SGHNT and CDR2 is YENEEA. V was clipped by 0 bases and J by 8 bases; unmatched bases: 3.

This CDR3 is CASKKAGVSSYEQYF. CDR3 DNA sequence: TGTGCCAGCAAAAAAGCGGGAGTTTCGTCCTACGAGCAGTACTTC. The chain uses TRBV28 and TRBJ2-7; 8 bases map to TRBD2. The germline CDR1 and CDR2 sequences are MDHEN and SYDVKM. V was pared by 7 bases and J by 1 base, with 9 bases of the junction left unmatched. This CDR3 comprises 15 residues.

V is TRBV5-1 and J is TRBJ2-1; 12 positions match TRBD2. Trimming cost V 0 bases and J 8 bases; bases outside gene matches: 3. The length of the CDR3 is 15 residues. Per the germline V gene, CDR1 is SGHRS and CDR2 is YFSETQ. CDR3 amino acids: CASSLGLAGVDEQFF. The CDR3 DNA follows: TGCGCCAGCAGCTTGGGACTAGCGGGAGTAGATGAGCAGTTCTTC.

The chain has TRBV5-8 and TRBJ2-1, with D perhaps TRBD1 (5 bases). The V gene's germline CDR1 is SGHTS and CDR2 YDEGEE. The CDR3 is made up of 15 amino acids. The V gene lost 9 bases and the J gene lost 3 bases, with 19 bases spanning the gap. CDR3 region: CATKGRPRFYNEQFF. The DNA of the CDR3 is TGTGCCACCAAGGGGCGACCGAGATTCTACAATGAGCAGTTCTTC.

V gene TRBV2 combines with J gene TRBJ2-5; possibly TRBD1 for D (5 bases). Deletions cut 4 bases from V and 7 bases from J, with 13 bases between. The germline gives CDR1 SNHLY, CDR2 FYNNEI. There are 13 residues in the CDR3. The CDR3 here is CASSVGPTGTQYF. The DNA for the CDR3 is TGTGCCAGCAGTGTTGGTCCTACAGGGACCCAGTACTTC.

This chain uses TRBV10-3 with TRBJ1-3; unclear D gene. Germline V gene data show CDR1 as ENHRY and CDR2 as SYGVKD. This CDR3 is built from 14 residues. The V gene lost 3 bases and the J gene lost 1 base, with 7 bases spanning the gap. In DNA form, the CDR3 reads TGTGCCATCAGTGATGAGACTTCTGGAAACACCATATATTTT. Its translation: CAISDETSGNTIYF.